This TCR beta chain was sequenced during a study of blood T cells in healthy people across ages. Study-level information: There was about one barcoded beta molecule captured by template switching per two T cells. Study observations and caveats: Per-million-T-cell TCR beta diversity fell roughly linearly with age.

Then a second PCR, running roughly 6 to 11 cycles, was carried out with a sample-barcoded 5' primer and a J-beta primer mix. Any given sample supplied a minimum of 2.5 million CDR3-containing paired-end reads. TCRdb recomputed calls from the 5' RACE reads with MiXCR, one row per CDR3 protein. The data hold about 1 million distinct CDR3 sequences, with 40% to 55% observed a single time. The table lists this clonotype with a few counts. Its specificity is not known. The CDR3 loop spans 14 amino acids. V lost 0 bases and J lost 3, with 12 bases in between. Germline values: CDR1 DFQATT, CDR2 SNEGSKA (reference sequence).

The receptor's source is an older woman in good health. Sequenced sample: blood. V is TRBV20-1 and J is TRBJ2-7; D remains unclear. The CDR3 here is CSARDQPHGYEQYF. The CDR3 DNA sequence: TGCAGTGCTAGAGATCAGCCTCATGGCTACGAGCAGTACTTC.